A single sample is the source of the 15 T cell receptor beta chains below, sequenced in a study of CD8+ T cells in alopecia areata. Indicated treatment: oral pan-JAK inhibitor, 5-10 mg twice daily. cDNA reverse transcribed from extracted RNA served as the sequencing template. TCRdb's table, derived via immunoSEQ multiplex PCR, lists solely in-frame clones and lacks some. The sample has around 150,000 clones, roughly 82% seen once. The starting material was CD8+ T cells sorted from blood, obtained at week 4, from a patient treated with tofacitinib. All receptors derive from a human donor with alopecia areata.

The chain joins TRBV5-6 to TRBJ2-1; 9 bases fit TRBD1. V was pared by 8 bases and J by 2 bases, with 8 bases of the junction left unmatched. This CDR3 comprises 15 residues. CDR1 and CDR2 (germline): SGHDT, YYEEEE. CDR3 loop: CARNKRTGAYNEQFF. The CDR3 DNA is TGTGCCAGGAATAAGCGGACAGGGGCCTACAATGAGCAGTTCTTC.

This chain connects TRBV4-1 to TRBJ2-7; 10 bases fit TRBD1. Germline CDR1 and CDR2: MGHRA and YSYEKL. Trimming removed 1 base from V and 6 bases from J; junction bases left unmatched: 9. The CDR3 spans 16 residues. For the CDR3, the DNA is TGCGCCAGCAGCCAAGTCTCCCGGGACAGGGGATCCGAGCAGTACTTC. This encodes CASSQVSRDRGSEQYF.

V and J are TRBV5-6 and TRBJ2-3, with 8 bases fitting TRBD1. The CDR3 extends over 14 amino acids. J gave up 4 bases and V 3 bases, and 4 bases lay outside the gene matches. Germline loops: CDR1 SGHDT, CDR2 YYEEEE. The DNA for the CDR3 is TGTGCCAGCAGCTCGACAGGGGAACCAGATACGCAGTATTTT. Residues: CASSSTGEPDTQYF. Filled out from reference TRBV5-6 and TRBJ2-3, the complete variable domain reads DAGVTQSPTHLIKTRGQQVTLRCSPKSGHDTVSWYQQALGQGPQFIFQYYEEEERQRGNFPDRFSGHQFPNYSSELNVNALLLGDSALYLCASSSTGEPDTQYFGPGTRLTVL.

This clone was seen a single time. This rearrangement joins TRBV4-1 to TRBJ1-5; a possible D gene is TRBD1 (5 bases). This CDR3 region has 16 residues. Germline CDR1 reads MGHRA; CDR2 reads YSYEKL. V gave up 4 bases and J gave up 2 bases, with 15 bases separating them. In nucleotides, the CDR3 is TGCGCCAGCAGCCCCTCATCCTCCAGGGGCAATCAGCCCCAGCATTTT. It yields the protein CASSPSSSRGNQPQHF.

This chain uses TRBV5-8 with TRBJ2-1, with 9 nucleotides matching TRBD2. V was pared by 2 bases and J by 5 bases, with 5 bases of the junction left unmatched. The CDR3 length is 15 residues. Germline V gene sequence: CDR1 SGHTS, CDR2 YDEGEE. DNA of the CDR3: TGTGCCAGCAGCTTTCGGCTAGCGGGGAACAATGAGCAGTTCTTC. Its translation: CASSFRLAGNNEQFF.

As regards this clone: This sample also contains other DNA sequences that code for the same CDR3. The chain links TRBV7-9 to TRBJ1-1, with D unclear. CDR3 length: 12 amino acids. Germline loops: CDR1 SEHNR, CDR2 FQNEAQ (reference sequence). Trimming cost V 1 base and J 4 bases, with 4 bases left between them. The CDR3 region is CASSLGSTEAFF. The CDR3 DNA follows: TGTGCCAGCAGCTTAGGGAGCACTGAAGCTTTCTTT.

The V gene is TRBV9, the J gene TRBJ2-5, with 7 bases that match TRBD2. This CDR3 is built from 14 residues. Trimming at V came to 3 bases and at J to 5 bases, leaving 7 bases not matched to a gene. The germline V gene has CDR1 SGDLS and CDR2 YYNGEE. The CDR3 DNA reads as TGTGCCAGCAGCGATTGGGGGGGTGAGGAGACCCAGTACTTC. Translating gives CASSDWGGEETQYF.

This clone has only one observation. At one end the junction does not follow the germline gene, possibly because of a read error. The J gene is TRBJ2-7, the V gene TRBV10-3; perhaps TRBD2 as D (6 bases). CDR3 length: 15 amino acids. Looked up from germline, CDR1 is ENHRY and CDR2 is SYGVKD. Written as DNA, the CDR3 is TGTGCCATCAGCCGAAGGAGGGGCCACTCCCACGAGCAGTACTTC. Translated: CAISRRRGHSHEQYF.

The J gene is TRBJ2-1, the V gene TRBV19; 15 bases agree with TRBD2. This CDR3 contains 15 residues. Trimming took 4 bases from V and 10 from J; bases not matched to a gene: 5. Germline V lookup: CDR1 LNHDA, CDR2 SQIVND (reference sequence). The CDR3 DNA follows: TGTGCCAGTAGTACGACCGGGACTAGCGGGGGGGAGCAGTTCTTC. Encoded protein: CASSTTGTSGGEQFF.

This rearrangement joins TRBV7-2 to TRBJ2-5, with D tentatively TRBD2 (5 bases). The germline V and J ends were trimmed by 1 base and 4 bases, with 13 bases remaining between them. This CDR3 spans 15 amino acids. Germline CDR1 is SGHTA and CDR2 is FQGNSA. The CDR3 is CASSLVPEGGETQYF. In DNA, the CDR3 is TGTGCCAGCAGCTTAGTGCCCGAGGGTGGAGAGACCCAGTACTTC.

This clone is a singleton in its sample. This chain uses TRBV4-1 with TRBJ2-7; D gene unclear. The germline V gene has CDR1 MGHRA and CDR2 YSYEKL. The CDR3 is 13 amino acids. The germline V and J ends were trimmed by 1 base and 3 bases, with 7 bases remaining between them. CDR3 coding DNA: TGCGCCAGCAGCCAAGGCATCGGCTACGAGCAGTACTTC. Translating gives CASSQGIGYEQYF.

This sequence joins TRBV7-9 and TRBJ2-5; D not resolved. The V gene's germline CDR1 is SEHNR and CDR2 FQNEAQ (reference sequence). Deletions cut 4 bases from V and 2 bases from J, with 8 bases between. This CDR3 is 13 amino acids long. CDR3 DNA: TGTGCCAGCAGCTCCGGGCTTCAAGAGACCCAGTACTTC. It specifies CASSSGLQETQYF.

The chain couples TRBV4-3 to TRBJ2-3; tentative D call: TRBD2 (7 bases). Germline V lookup: CDR1 LGHNA, CDR2 YSLEER. The CDR3 is 18 amino acids. Trimming pared 5 bases from V and 6 bases from J, leaving 27 bases between. This CDR3 reads CASSYFLAVGGPSDTQYF. The DNA of the CDR3 is TGCGCCAGCAGCTACTTCCTGGCGGTGGGGGGGCCATCTGATACGCAGTATTTT.

On this clone: At the DNA level, this CDR3 is encoded by other sequences in the same sample as well. The rearrangement uses TRBV7-9 and TRBJ2-7, with 7 bases matching TRBD1. J gave up 2 bases and V 3 bases, and 1 base lay outside the gene matches. Germline CDR1 and CDR2: SEHNR and FQNEAQ (reference sequence). There are 13 residues in the CDR3. As DNA, the CDR3 is TGTGCCAGCAGCTTGGGGACAGCCTACGAGCAGTACTTC. This gives the protein CASSLGTAYEQYF.

This clone was picked up a small number of times. The chain recombines TRBV11-2 with TRBJ2-7; D uncertain. The germline V gene has CDR1 SGHAT and CDR2 FQNNGV. V was clipped by 6 bases and J by 5 bases, with 20 bases between them. The CDR3 runs to 15 residues. The CDR3 DNA reads as TGTGCCAGCAGATCGGGCCCTAAGGAACGACACGAGCAGTACTTC. Its translation is CASRSGPKERHEQYF.